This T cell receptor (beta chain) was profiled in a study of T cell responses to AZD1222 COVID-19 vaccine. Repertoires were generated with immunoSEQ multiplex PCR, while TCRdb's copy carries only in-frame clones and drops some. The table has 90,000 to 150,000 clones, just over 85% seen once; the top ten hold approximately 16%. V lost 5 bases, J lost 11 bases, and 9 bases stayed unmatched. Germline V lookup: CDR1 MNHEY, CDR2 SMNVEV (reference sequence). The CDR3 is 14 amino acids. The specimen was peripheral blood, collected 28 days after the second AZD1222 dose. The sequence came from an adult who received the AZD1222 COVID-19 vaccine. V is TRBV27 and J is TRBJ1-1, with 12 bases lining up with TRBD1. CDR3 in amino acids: CASSARDRGLVAFF. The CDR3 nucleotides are TGTGCCAGCAGTGCCCGGGACAGGGGGCTGGTTGCTTTCTTT.